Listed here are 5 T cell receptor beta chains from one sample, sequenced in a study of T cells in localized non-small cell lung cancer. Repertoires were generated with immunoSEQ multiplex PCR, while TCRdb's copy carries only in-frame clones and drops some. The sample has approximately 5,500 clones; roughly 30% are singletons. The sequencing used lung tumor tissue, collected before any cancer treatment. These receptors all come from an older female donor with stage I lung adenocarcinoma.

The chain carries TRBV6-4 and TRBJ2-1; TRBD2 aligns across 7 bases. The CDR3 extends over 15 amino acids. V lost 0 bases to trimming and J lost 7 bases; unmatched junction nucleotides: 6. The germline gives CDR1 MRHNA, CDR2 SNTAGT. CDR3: CASSDSGGGRNEQFF. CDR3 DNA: TGTGCCAGCAGTGACTCGGGTGGCGGGAGAAATGAGCAGTTCTTC.

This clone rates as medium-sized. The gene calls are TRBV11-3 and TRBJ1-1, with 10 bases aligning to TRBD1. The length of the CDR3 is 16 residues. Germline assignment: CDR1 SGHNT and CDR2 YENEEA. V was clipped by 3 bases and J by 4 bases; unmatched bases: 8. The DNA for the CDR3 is TGTGCCAGCAGCTTGGCCCGGGGACAGGGGTCCACTGAAGCTTTCTTT. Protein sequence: CASSLARGQGSTEAFF.

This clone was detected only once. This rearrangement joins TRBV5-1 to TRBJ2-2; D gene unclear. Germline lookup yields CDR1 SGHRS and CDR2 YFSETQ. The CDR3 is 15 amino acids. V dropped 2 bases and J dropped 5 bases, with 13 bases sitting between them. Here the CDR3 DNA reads TGCGCCAGCAGCTTTGGGGTTCTCGGAACCGGGGAGCTGTTTTTT. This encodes CASSFGVLGTGELFF.

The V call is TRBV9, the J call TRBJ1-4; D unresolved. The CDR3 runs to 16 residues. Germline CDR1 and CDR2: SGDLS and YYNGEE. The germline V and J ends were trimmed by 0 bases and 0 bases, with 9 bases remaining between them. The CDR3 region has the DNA TGTGCCAGCAGCGTAGCTACGTCGGCAACTAATGAAAAACTGTTTTTT. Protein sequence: CASSVATSATNEKLFF.

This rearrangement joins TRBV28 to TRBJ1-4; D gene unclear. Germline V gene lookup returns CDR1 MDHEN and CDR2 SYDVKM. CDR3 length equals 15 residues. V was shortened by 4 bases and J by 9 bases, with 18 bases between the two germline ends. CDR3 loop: CASSSPQTRVKKLFF. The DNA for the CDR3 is TGTGCCAGCAGTTCCCCCCAGACTAGGGTGAAAAAACTGTTTTTT.